Shown below are 21 T cell receptor beta chains from a single sample sequenced in a study of technical replicates of blood from a few donors (TCRdb year 2017). Preparation of the library involved the immunoSEQ multiplex PCR assay. TCRdb obtained this table from immuneACCESS and retained in-frame rearrangements with V and J assigned. These tables miss some clones; where compared with another copy, unresolved V genes account for less than half of the shortfall, and the remainder is unexplained. In all, the sample holds 55,000 to 75,000 clones, and about 86% of those were seen once. Roughly 5.1% of the sample comes from the top ten. Input material: PBMCs. The receptor source for this set is a human donor in good health. Some clones in this sample may be carry-over from other donors' samples.

The J gene is TRBJ1-6, the V gene TRBV7-2; 9 nucleotides match TRBD1. Germline CDR1 and CDR2: SGHTA and FQGNSA. The length of the CDR3 is 15 residues. The V segment lost 2 bases and the J segment 9 bases; nucleotides outside the gene matches: 5. The DNA for the CDR3 is TGTGCCAGCAGCTTACAACAGGGGGCCGGTTCACCCCTCCACTTT. This sequence encodes CASSLQQGAGSPLHF.

The V gene is TRBV7-2, the J gene TRBJ2-7, with 9 bases lining up with TRBD1. The CDR3 covers 14 residues. Unmatched junction bases numbered 1, after V lost 4 bases and J lost 0 bases. Germline CDR1 and CDR2: SGHTA and FQGNSA. The CDR3 loop reads CASSWGQGSYEQYF. The DNA of the CDR3 is TGTGCCAGCAGCTGGGGACAGGGCTCCTACGAGCAGTACTTC.

V and J are TRBV13 and TRBJ2-7; 9 nucleotides line up with TRBD1. This CDR3 has 16 residues. J gave up 4 bases and V 3 bases, and 10 bases lay outside the gene matches. Germline loops: CDR1 PRHDT, CDR2 FYEKMQ (reference sequence). In DNA, the CDR3 is TGTGCCAGCAGCTTCACCCCGGGACAGGGCTCGTACGAGCAGTACTTC. Amino acids: CASSFTPGQGSYEQYF.

This CDR3 reads CASSFATGTGGAGGYTF. The CDR3 coding sequence is TGTGCCAGCAGCTTTGCGACAGGGACAGGGGGCGCCGGTGGCTACACCTTC. The chain has TRBV7-2 and TRBJ1-2; 12 nucleotides line up with TRBD1. CDR1 is SGHTA, CDR2 FQGNSA, per germline. CDR3 length: 17 amino acids. After removal of 3 bases from V and 7 bases from J, the junction contained 12 bases not matched to a gene.

V usage is TRBV27 and J usage is TRBJ1-6; D gene uncertain. Per the germline V gene, CDR1 is MNHEY and CDR2 is SMNVEV (reference sequence). V gave up 4 bases and J gave up 0 bases, with 10 bases separating them. This CDR3 has 16 amino acids. The CDR3 DNA follows: TGTGCCAGCAGTTCCTCACAGAGCTCCTATAATTCACCCCTCCACTTT. It translates to CASSSSQSSYNSPLHF.

The J gene is TRBJ2-3, the V gene TRBV7-3; D might be TRBD1 (6 bases). The V and J ends lost 5 bases and 6 bases respectively, with 12 bases between them. This CDR3 is 13 amino acids long. Germline lookup yields CDR1 SGHTA and CDR2 FQGTGA. CDR3 amino acids: CASSQQGSDTQYF. In nucleotides, the CDR3 is TGTGCCAGCAGCCAACAGGGATCGGATACGCAGTATTTT. Drawing the rest from reference TRBV7-3 and TRBJ2-3, the complete variable domain is GAGVSQTPSNKVTEKGKYVELRCDPISGHTALYWYRQSLGQGPEFLIYFQGTGAADDSGLPNDRFFAVRPEGSVSTLKIQRTERGDSAVYLCASSQQGSDTQYFGPGTRLTVL.

This clone was seen only once. Distinct nucleotide sequences in the sample also encode this CDR3. The V and J genes are TRBV2 and TRBJ2-5, with 14 nucleotides matching TRBD2. The CDR3 has 15 amino acids. The junction had 1 base not matched to a gene; V was cut back by 5 bases and J by 2 bases. Germline CDR1 is SNHLY and CDR2 is FYNNEI. The CDR3 region is CASSRTSGGQETQYF. CDR3 DNA: TGTGCCAGCAGTCGGACTAGCGGGGGGCAAGAGACCCAGTACTTC. Filled out from reference TRBV2 and TRBJ2-5, the complete variable domain reads EPEVTQTPSHQVTQMGQEVILRCVPISNHLYFYWYRQILGQKVEFLVSFYNNEISEKSEIFDDQFSVERPDGSNFTLKIRSTKLEDSAMYFCASSRTSGGQETQYFGPGTRLLVL.

Turning to this clone: The same CDR3 arises from other DNA sequences in this sample as well. J is TRBJ1-3 and V is TRBV6-5, with D possibly TRBD1 on 6 matching bases. V dropped 3 bases and J dropped 0 bases, with 9 bases sitting between them. The germline CDR1 and CDR2 sequences are MNHEY and SVGAGI. The CDR3 covers 15 residues. CDR3 loop: CASSYLQGSGNTIYF. CDR3 nucleotide sequence: TGTGCCAGCAGTTATTTACAGGGCTCTGGAAACACCATATATTTT.

This clone was picked up one time. V gene TRBV27 combines with J gene TRBJ2-7; D may be TRBD2 (5 bases). From germline, CDR1 is MNHEY and CDR2 SMNVEV (reference sequence). Trimming took 8 bases from V and 6 from J, leaving 14 bases between them. The CDR3 is 12 residues long. Here the CDR3 reads CASGLGSREQYF. The CDR3 DNA is TGTGCCAGCGGACTCGGTAGCCGCGAGCAGTACTTC.

The gene calls are TRBV11-2 and TRBJ2-7; TRBD2 aligns across 9 bases. Germline trimming cut 5 bases from V and 8 bases from J; bases unmatched to any gene: 10. In germline, CDR1 is SGHAT, CDR2 FQNNGV. CDR3 length equals 14 residues. The CDR3 region is CASSQFGTSYKQYF. CDR3 DNA sequence: TGTGCCAGCAGCCAATTTGGGACTAGCTATAAGCAGTACTTC.

The gene calls are TRBV11-2 and TRBJ2-3; 9 bases agree with TRBD1. The V segment lost 4 bases and the J segment 3 bases; nucleotides outside the gene matches: 5. CDR1 and CDR2 from the germline V gene are SGHAT and FQNNGV. The CDR3 loop spans 15 amino acids. The CDR3 DNA reads as TGTGCCAGCAGCTCGGACAGGGGCCCTACAGATACGCAGTATTTT. Translated: CASSSDRGPTDTQYF. Full variable domain (remainder filled in from reference TRBV11-2 and TRBJ2-3): EAGVAQSPRYKIIEKRQSVAFWCNPISGHATLYWYQQILGQGPKLLIQFQNNGVVDDSQLPKDRFSAERLKGVDSTLKIQPAKLEDSAVYLCASSSDRGPTDTQYFGPGTRLTVL.

Worth noting for this clone: A read error may be the cause here, since a much bigger clone is one base away. The genes are TRBV7-8 and TRBJ2-5; possibly TRBD2 for D (5 bases). V was pared by 1 base and J by 6 bases, with 15 bases between. The CDR3 has 15 amino acids. Germline V gives CDR1 SGHVS, CDR2 FQNEAQ. The CDR3 nucleotides are TGTGCCAGCAGCTTAGACCTAGCTAGTACGAAGACCCAGTACTTC. It codes for CASSLDLASTKTQYF.

The chain uses TRBV9 and TRBJ2-1, with TRBD2 identical over 8 bases. V was clipped by 1 base and J by 5 bases; unmatched bases: 5. Germline loops: CDR1 SGDLS, CDR2 YYNGEE. The CDR3 spans 15 residues. CDR3 region: CASSVWAGGNNEQFF. DNA for the CDR3: TGTGCCAGCAGCGTATGGGCGGGGGGAAACAATGAGCAGTTCTTC.

The chain employs TRBV27 and TRBJ2-7; perhaps TRBD1 as D (6 bases). V dropped 5 bases and J dropped 2 bases, with 16 bases sitting between them. CDR1 and CDR2 (germline): MNHEY, SMNVEV (reference sequence). The CDR3 covers 15 residues. CDR3 in DNA: TGTGCCAGCAGTAGGATACAGGGCTCTACCTACGAGCAGTACTTC. It codes for CASSRIQGSTYEQYF.

The chain uses TRBV2 and TRBJ1-2, with D perhaps matching TRBD1 (5 bases). Germline V lookup: CDR1 SNHLY, CDR2 FYNNEI. This CDR3 region has 14 residues. V lost 5 bases and J lost 4, with 14 bases in between. The CDR3 here is CASSIPGRSYGYTF. Written as DNA, the CDR3 is TGTGCCAGCAGTATTCCAGGGAGGTCCTATGGCTACACCTTC. The full variable domain, rest sourced from reference TRBV2 and TRBJ1-2, is EPEVTQTPSHQVTQMGQEVILRCVPISNHLYFYWYRQILGQKVEFLVSFYNNEISEKSEIFDDQFSVERPDGSNFTLKIRSTKLEDSAMYFCASSIPGRSYGYTFGSGTRLTVV.

V usage is TRBV4-1 and J usage is TRBJ1-2; D is perhaps TRBD1 (6 bases). There are 15 residues in the CDR3. Trimming pared 0 bases from V and 4 bases from J, leaving 12 bases between. Germline V gene data show CDR1 as MGHRA and CDR2 as YSYEKL. DNA for the CDR3: TGCGCCAGCAGCCAAGATCGGGGGGGGCTCTATGGCTACACCTTC. Residues: CASSQDRGGLYGYTF.

The genes are TRBV7-8 and TRBJ2-5; D is unresolved. The V gene's germline CDR1 is SGHVS and CDR2 FQNEAQ. The CDR3 spans 15 residues. Trimming left V 2 bases short and J 1 base short, with 11 bases between. The CDR3 sequence is CASSLFQVVQETQYF. DNA of the CDR3: TGTGCCAGCAGCTTATTTCAGGTGGTCCAAGAGACCCAGTACTTC.

This chain connects TRBV18 to TRBJ1-1, with D possibly TRBD1 on 5 matching bases. V was clipped by 5 bases and J by 1 base, with 17 bases between them. Germline lookup yields CDR1 KGHSH and CDR2 LQKENI. The CDR3 is 16 amino acids. CDR3 nucleotide sequence: TGTGCCAGCTCATACCCCGGGGGAACGGGGAACACTGAAGCTTTCTTT. It translates to CASSYPGGTGNTEAFF.

The chain joins TRBV7-9 to TRBJ2-5; TRBD2 agrees at 7 bases. The germline CDR1 and CDR2 sequences are SEHNR and FQNEAQ (reference sequence). J gave up 2 bases and V 2 bases, and 8 bases lay outside the gene matches. The CDR3 is 16 residues long. The CDR3 nucleotides are TGTGCCAGCAGCTTAAATAGGGAGGGCCCACAAGAGACCCAGTACTTC. Amino acid sequence: CASSLNREGPQETQYF.

This clone was seen only once. V and J are TRBV7-2 and TRBJ1-5; D unresolved. Germline CDR1 is SGHTA and CDR2 is FQGNSA. The ends were cut back, 1 base at V and 1 base at J, with 11 bases in the middle. This CDR3 has 16 residues. CDR3 in DNA: TGTGCCAGCAGCTTAGTTTACGGGTTCAGCAATCAGCCCCAGCATTTT. Translating gives CASSLVYGFSNQPQHF.

This chain links TRBV10-3 with TRBJ2-5, with D possibly TRBD2 on 6 matching bases. The V and J ends lost 6 bases and 4 bases respectively, with 21 bases between them. The germline gives CDR1 ENHRY, CDR2 SYGVKD. CDR3 length: 16 amino acids. The DNA for the CDR3 is TGTGCCATCAGCCGAAGGTCCAGGGAGGAGGCAGAGACCCAGTACTTC. It specifies CAISRRSREEAETQYF.